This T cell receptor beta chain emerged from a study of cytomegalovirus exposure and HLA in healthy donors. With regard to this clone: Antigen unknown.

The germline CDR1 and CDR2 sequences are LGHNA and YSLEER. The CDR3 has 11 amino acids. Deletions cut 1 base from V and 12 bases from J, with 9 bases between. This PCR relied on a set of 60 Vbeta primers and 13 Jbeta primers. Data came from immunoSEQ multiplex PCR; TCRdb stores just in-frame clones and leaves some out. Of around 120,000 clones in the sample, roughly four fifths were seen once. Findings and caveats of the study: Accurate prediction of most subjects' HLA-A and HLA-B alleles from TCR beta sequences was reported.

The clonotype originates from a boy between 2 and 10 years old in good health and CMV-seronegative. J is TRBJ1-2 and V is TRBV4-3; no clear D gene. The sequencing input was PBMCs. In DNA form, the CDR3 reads TGCGCCAGCAGCCAAGGGGCCCTACACACCTTC. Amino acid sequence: CASSQGALHTF.